This T cell receptor (beta chain) was found in a study of beta chain features in type 1 diabetes. This clone was found a few times. Its target is not known. The study reverse transcribed the entire isolated RNA, so it sequenced expressed TCRB transcripts. Profiling relied on immunoSEQ multiplex PCR, and the TCRdb table lists in-frame clones only, not all of them. The data contain around 150,000 clones, roughly 60% of them singletons. Study-wide results and caveats: Among all four CD4+ subsets, Type 1 diabetes patients had TCRB CDR3s that were moderately but significantly shorter.

Trimming cost V 2 bases and J 0 bases, with 11 bases left between them. Germline-derived CDR1 and CDR2 are SGDLS and YYNGEE. CDR3 length: 15 residues. The material sequenced was naive CD4+ T cells from blood. The clonotype was recovered from a young man with type 1 diabetes. The J gene is TRBJ1-2, the V gene TRBV9, with D tentatively TRBD1 (6 bases). The CDR3 DNA follows: TGTGCCAGCAGCGTGGACAGTCAAGCTAACTATGGCTACACCTTC. Translated, it gives CASSVDSQANYGYTF.